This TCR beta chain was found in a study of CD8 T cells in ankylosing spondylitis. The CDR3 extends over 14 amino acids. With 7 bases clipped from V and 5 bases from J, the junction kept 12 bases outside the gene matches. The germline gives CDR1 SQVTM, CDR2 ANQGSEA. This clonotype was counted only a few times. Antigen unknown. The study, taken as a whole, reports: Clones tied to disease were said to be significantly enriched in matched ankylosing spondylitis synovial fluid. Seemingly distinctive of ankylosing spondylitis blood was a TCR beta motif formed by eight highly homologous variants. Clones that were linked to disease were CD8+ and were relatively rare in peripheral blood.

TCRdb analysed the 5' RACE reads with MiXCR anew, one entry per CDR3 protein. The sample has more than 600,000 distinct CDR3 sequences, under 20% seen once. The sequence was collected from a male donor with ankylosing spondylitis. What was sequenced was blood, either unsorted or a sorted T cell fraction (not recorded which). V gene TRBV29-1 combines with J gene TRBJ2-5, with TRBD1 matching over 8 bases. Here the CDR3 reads CSAVPGQGLETQYF. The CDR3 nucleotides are TGCAGCGCCGTCCCTGGACAGGGTTTGGAGACCCAGTACTTC.